A selection of T cell receptor beta chains follows, all from one sample in a study of metastatic and nonmetastatic thyroid tumors. TCRdb redid the clone calls on the PCR reads using MiXCR. Of some 83,000 clones in the sample, around an eighth were seen once. Sequences were obtained from tumor tissue. These receptors were taken from a female donor with papillary thyroid cancer or a benign thyroid nodule (not recorded which). Some clones in this sample may be carry-over from other donors' samples. CDR3s include the opening cysteine and the closing phenylalanine or tryptophan. Fields, in order: D gene, V gene, CDR3 protein. A D gene is named only where the DNA matches it firmly.

>.|TRBV12-3/TRBV12-4
CASSSDRSAYEQYF
>TRBD2|TRBV24-1
CATSDHRGRRTSGRSSYNEQFF
>.|TRBV20-1
CSARLKGYEQYF
>.|TRBV28
CASSPQSSGNTIYF
>.|TRBV3-1
CASSHTPTVISTDTQYF
>.|TRBV14
CASSQDVKGANYGYTF
>.|TRBV7-9
CASSLANSPLHF
>TRBD1|TRBV25-1
CASRTTGVGNTIYF
>.|TRBV5-5
CASSPGTGNEKLFF
>.|TRBV11-1
CASSFLSGGTLGNYGYTF
>.|TRBV12-3/TRBV12-4
CASSLVTVNTEAFF
>TRBD1|TRBV12-3/TRBV12-4
CASSAPGQGGLDGYTF
>.|TRBV5-1
CASSPRVSGNTIYF
>.|TRBV6-1
CASSLRGPSYEQYF
>.|TRBV11-2
CASSPAGQGSETQYF
>TRBD1|TRBV5-5
CASSRTGAPNEKLFF
>.|TRBV20-1
CSAHRDGSYEQYF
>.|TRBV30
CAWRWATWSYNEQFF
>.|TRBV10-3
CAISDCGLPLTDTQYF
>TRBD1|TRBV11-1
CANYPQRGLTDTQYF
>.|TRBV6-1
CASTLRLRNTEAFF
>.|TRBV6-1
CASSSVNGRDGYTF
>.|TRBV5-1
CASSLGEAGLNEKLFF
>.|TRBV2
CASSAPDSNQPQHF
>TRBD1|TRBV7-2
CASSSAGGYYGYTF
>.|TRBV2
CASSQETQYF
>.|TRBV20-1
CSARSGVQETQYF
>.|TRBV11-3
CASSFLVVTGELFF
>.|TRBV25-1
CASSEYGGFATNEKLFF
>TRBD1|TRBV12-3/TRBV12-4
CASSLETGGGYEQYF
>.|TRBV18
CASSPPADGTEAFF
>.|TRBV12-3/TRBV12-4
CASNAAASSGNTIYF
>TRBD2|TRBV20-1
CSATGTSGVNEQFF
>.|TRBV20-1
CSAGGGDGGPPGTDTQYF
>.|TRBV3-1
CASSHTGLSTDTQYF
>.|TRBV12-3/TRBV12-4
CASSLASASTDTQYF
>.|TRBV6-4
CASSPLMGGTYEQYFGPDKNIQYF
>TRBD1|TRBV29-1
CSVSRQGTYEQYF
>TRBD1|TRBV18
CASSPGQGAARSGANVLTF
>.|TRBV7-2
CASSLEAGHTEAFF
>.|TRBV18
CASSPTDTMSEAFF
>TRBD2|TRBV10-1
CASSESPGLAGFPTIEQYF
>.|TRBV20-1
CSARVTPTRDEQYF
>.|TRBV24-1
CATSPRTSPSGEQYF
>TRBD2|TRBV6-1
CASADPGLAGHNEQFF
>.|TRBV3-1
CASSPGEKLFF
>TRBD2|TRBV12-3/TRBV12-4
CASSGTTGRSVTQETQYF
>TRBD1|TRBV5-1
CASAVTSWGQPNSPLHF
>TRBD2|TRBV20-1
CGAGGTSWTPYEQYF
>TRBD2|TRBV11-3
CASSLGTSGTYNEQFF
>TRBD1|TRBV5-1
CASSLPQTGGNGEQYF
>TRBD2|TRBV9
CAIITSGGTDTQYF
>.|TRBV28
CASSGDSYEQYF
>.|TRBV12-3/TRBV12-4
CASSCGHSDTQYF
>.|TRBV5-4
CASSLGRGLAYEQYF
>.|TRBV6-2/TRBV6-3
CASSSWNEKLFF
>.|TRBV12-3/TRBV12-4
CASRKPGGNQPQHF
>.|TRBV2
CASRLFSGGNTEAFF
>.|TRBV12-3/TRBV12-4
CATSEGLYEQYF
>TRBD2|TRBV20-1
CSASTSGTALSYYEQYF